This TCR beta chain was obtained from a study of radiotherapy plus CTLA-4 blockade in lung cancer. Study-wide context: Around 18% of enrolled patients responded objectively, and roughly 30% had disease control. The study's findings and limits: Clones derived from tumor TCRs expanded in blood after radiotherapy plus ipilimumab.

In chemo-refractory metastatic non-small-cell lung cancer, patients got ipilimumab CTLA-4 blockade together with focal radiation. Details on this clone: Its antigen remains unidentified.

The method was immunoSEQ multiplex PCR; TCRdb's version includes in-frame clones alone and lacks a portion of them. Among around 50,000 clones listed, approximately 86% were seen once. Germline lookup yields CDR1 LNHDA and CDR2 SQIVND (reference sequence). This CDR3 has 14 residues. The trim removed 5 bases at V and 6 bases at J, leaving 6 bases unmatched. The rearrangement links TRBV19 to TRBJ2-7, with 11 bases identical to TRBD1. The clonotype originates from a human donor with non-small cell lung cancer that progressed on radiotherapy plus ipilimumab. Some clones in this sample may be carry-over from other donors' samples. Sequencing used peripheral blood, obtained from a patient treated with radiotherapy plus ipilimumab. The CDR3 sequence: CASSAGQGAGEQYF. Here the CDR3 DNA reads TGTGCCAGTAGTGCAGGACAGGGGGCCGGCGAGCAGTACTTC.